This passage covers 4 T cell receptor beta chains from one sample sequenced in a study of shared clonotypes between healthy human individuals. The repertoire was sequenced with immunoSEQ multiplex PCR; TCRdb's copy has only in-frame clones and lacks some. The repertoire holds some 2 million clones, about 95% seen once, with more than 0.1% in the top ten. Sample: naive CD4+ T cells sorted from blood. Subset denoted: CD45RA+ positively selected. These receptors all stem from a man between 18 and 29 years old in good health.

The DNA of the CDR3 is TGTGCCAGCAGCTTAGAACGCGTAACCGGGGAGCTGTTTTTT. As protein: CASSLERVTGELFF. V and J are TRBV11-2 and TRBJ2-2; D unclear. The CDR3 loop spans 14 amino acids. With 0 bases removed from V and 5 bases from J, the gap between germline ends came to 7 bases. From germline, CDR1 is SGHAT and CDR2 FQNNGV. Drawing the rest from reference TRBV11-2 and TRBJ2-2, the complete variable domain is EAGVAQSPRYKIIEKRQSVAFWCNPISGHATLYWYQQILGQGPKLLIQFQNNGVVDDSQLPKDRFSAERLKGVDSTLKIQPAKLEDSAVYLCASSLERVTGELFFGEGSRLTVL.

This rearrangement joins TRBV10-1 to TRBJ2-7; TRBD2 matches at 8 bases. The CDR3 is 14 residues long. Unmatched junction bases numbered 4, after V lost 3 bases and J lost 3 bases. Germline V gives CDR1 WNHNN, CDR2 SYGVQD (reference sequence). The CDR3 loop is CASSDAGTSYEQYF. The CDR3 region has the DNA TGCGCCAGCAGTGATGCCGGGACTAGCTACGAGCAGTACTTC.

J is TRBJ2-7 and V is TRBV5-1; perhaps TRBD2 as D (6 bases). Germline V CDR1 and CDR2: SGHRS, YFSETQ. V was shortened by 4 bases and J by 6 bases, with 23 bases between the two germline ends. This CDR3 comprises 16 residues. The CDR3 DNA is TGCGCCAGCAGCGGGGCCCGATGGGGAAATAGCGGCGAGCAGTACTTC. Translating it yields CASSGARWGNSGEQYF.

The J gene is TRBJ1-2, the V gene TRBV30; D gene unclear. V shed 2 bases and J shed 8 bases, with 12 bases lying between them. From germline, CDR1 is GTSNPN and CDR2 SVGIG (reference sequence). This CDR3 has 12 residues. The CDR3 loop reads CAWSSGSNGYTF. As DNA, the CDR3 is TGTGCCTGGAGTAGTGGGAGTAACGGCTACACCTTC.